This T cell receptor (beta chain) was sequenced for a study of CD8+CD57+ T cells in acquired aplastic anemia. This CDR3 has 15 residues. V lost 1 base to trimming and J lost 10 bases; unmatched junction nucleotides: 8. Germline V gene data show CDR1 as SGHDT and CDR2 as YYEEEE. By flow cytometry, patients selected for sequencing had shown an expansion of CD8+CD57+ cells. TCR beta VDJ and CDR3 profiles were obtained from a genomic DNA template. One entry per CDR3 protein results from TCRdb running MiXCR on the reads. The sample shows 200,000 to 250,000 distinct CDR3 sequences, around three fifths of them seen only once. To note about this clonotype: Its specificity is unknown.

Study-level findings and limits: No significant difference in CD8+ Simpson's diversity was found between patients and controls.

The sample consisted of sorted CD4+, CD8+, or CD8+CD57+ T cells (not recorded which) from PBMCs. The rearrangement uses TRBV5-6 and TRBJ2-1; 10 bases are shared with TRBD2. The source is a human donor with aplastic anemia. CDR3 in DNA: TGTGCCAGCAGCTTGATTTTAGCGGGAGGTTGGGAGCAGTTCTTC. Protein: CASSLILAGGWEQFF.